The source of this T cell receptor beta chain is a study of cytomegalovirus exposure and HLA in healthy donors. From germline, CDR1 is SGHRS and CDR2 YFSETQ. This CDR3 is 14 amino acids long. The V end lost 3 bases, the J end lost 5 bases, and 12 bases lay between the germline ends. Primers: 60 Vbeta forward and 13 Jbeta reverse. Repertoires were generated with immunoSEQ multiplex PCR, while TCRdb's copy carries only in-frame clones and drops some. The data contain some 150,000 clones, approximately 85% of them seen just once; the ten biggest clones take up just over 8%. This receptor was identified in a woman aged 45-65 years in good health and CMV-seropositive. V gene TRBV5-1 combines with J gene TRBJ1-5, with a weak D call TRBD1 (5 bases). Source material: PBMCs. The CDR3 spells CASSSDPGDQPQHF. In DNA form, the CDR3 reads TGCGCCAGCAGCTCAGATCCGGGGGATCAGCCCCAGCATTTT.